This TCR beta chain was recorded in a study of CXCR3-negative and CXCR3-positive naive CD8 T cells. Turning to this clonotype: The antigen is unknown.

Study-level results: TRBV-TRBJ usage was alike in naive CXCR3-negative and CXCR3-positive cells but differed in memory cells. CXCR3-positive naive cells carried more hydrophobic TRB CDR3s than CXCR3-negative naive cells did.

All TRB cDNA libraries came from 5' RACE performed with UMI labels. TCRdb re-called the 5' RACE reads; one entry per CDR3 protein, DNA not given. The specimen's table records some 130,000 distinct CDR3 sequences. The CDR3 is made up of 13 amino acids. The V gene is TRBV12-3 or TRBV12-4, the J gene TRBJ1-5; the D call from TCRdb, TRBD1, cannot be confirmed without DNA. Source material: naive CXCR3+ CD8+ T cells from blood. Subset of the sample: CD45RO-CCR7+CD27+CD95- naive CD8+ T cells expressing CXCR3 (TNR3+). The sequence came from a human donor in good health. Some clones in this sample may be carry-over from other donors' samples. CDR3 loop: CASSLRGSQPQHF.